This TCR beta chain appears in the sequencing data of a study of early stage breast cancer tumors. Study overall: About 70% of the 16 invasive tumors were ER+, PR+ and HER2-. Study-wide points: Commonly generated sequences made up most enriched TCRB sequences shared between patients.

Notes on this clone: Antigen unknown.

Blood replicates held 0.5 ug DNA, tumor or normal breast approximately 1.5 ug, two each. Produced via immunoSEQ multiplex PCR; TCRdb's table is partial and in-frame only. Here the sample spans some 8,000 clones, about 72% being singletons. The CDR3 is made up of 14 amino acids. Germline V gives CDR1 KGHSH, CDR2 LQKENI. V gave up 3 bases and J gave up 2 bases; unmatched junction bases: 3. Sequencing input: normal breast tissue next to the tumor. V usage is TRBV18 and J usage is TRBJ1-1, with TRBD1 matching over 7 bases. The clonotype comes from a person in their sixties or seventies with breast cancer. The CDR3 DNA follows: TGTGCCAGCTCACCGCAGGGGGGAAACACTGAAGCTTTCTTT. Translation: CASSPQGGNTEAFF.